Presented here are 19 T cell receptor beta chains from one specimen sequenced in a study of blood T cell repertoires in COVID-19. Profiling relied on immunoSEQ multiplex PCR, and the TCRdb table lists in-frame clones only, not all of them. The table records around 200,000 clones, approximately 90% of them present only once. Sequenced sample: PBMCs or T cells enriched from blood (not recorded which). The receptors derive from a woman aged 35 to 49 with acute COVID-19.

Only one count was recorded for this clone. CDR3 sequence: CASSLSGDSYNSPLHF. Written as DNA, the CDR3 is TGTGCCAGCAGCTTAAGCGGGGACTCCTATAATTCACCCCTCCACTTT. The rearrangement links TRBV11-2 to TRBJ1-6, with D unclear. Trimming stripped 2 bases from V and 0 bases from J, with 8 bases between. In germline, CDR1 is SGHAT, CDR2 FQNNGV. The length of the CDR3 is 16 residues.

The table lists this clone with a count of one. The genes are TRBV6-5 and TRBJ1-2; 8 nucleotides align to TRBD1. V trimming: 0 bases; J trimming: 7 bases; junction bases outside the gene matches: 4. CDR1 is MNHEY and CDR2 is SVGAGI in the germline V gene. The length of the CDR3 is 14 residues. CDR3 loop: CASSYSTGDRGYTF. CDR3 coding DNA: TGTGCCAGCAGTTACTCGACAGGGGACCGTGGCTACACCTTC.

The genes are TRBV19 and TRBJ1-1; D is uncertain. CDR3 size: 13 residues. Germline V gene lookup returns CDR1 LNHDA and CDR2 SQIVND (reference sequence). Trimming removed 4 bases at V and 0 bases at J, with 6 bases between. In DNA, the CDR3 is TGTGCCAGTAGTACACAGTTGAACACTGAAGCTTTCTTT. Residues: CASSTQLNTEAFF.

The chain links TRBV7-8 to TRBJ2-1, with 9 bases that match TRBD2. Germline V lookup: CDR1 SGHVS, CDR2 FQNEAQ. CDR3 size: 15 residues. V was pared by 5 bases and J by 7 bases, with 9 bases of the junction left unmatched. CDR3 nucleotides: TGTGCCAGCAGCAGTACTAGGCTAGCGGGGAATGAGCAGTTCTTC. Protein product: CASSSTRLAGNEQFF.

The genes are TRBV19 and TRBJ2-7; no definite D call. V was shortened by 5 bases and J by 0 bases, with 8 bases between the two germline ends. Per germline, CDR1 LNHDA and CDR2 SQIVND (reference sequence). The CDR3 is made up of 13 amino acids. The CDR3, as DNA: TGTGCCAGTAGTGTTCAGGCCTCCTACGAGCAGTACTTC. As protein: CASSVQASYEQYF. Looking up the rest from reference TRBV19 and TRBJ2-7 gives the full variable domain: DGGITQSPKYLFRKEGQNVTLSCEQNLNHDAMYWYRQDPGQGLRLIYYSQIVNDFQKGDIAEGYSVSREKKESFPLTVTSAQKNPTAFYLCASSVQASYEQYFGPGTRLTVT.

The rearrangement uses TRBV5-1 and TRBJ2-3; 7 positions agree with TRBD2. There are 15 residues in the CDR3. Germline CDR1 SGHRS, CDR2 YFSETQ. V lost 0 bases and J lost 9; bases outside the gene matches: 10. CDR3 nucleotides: TGCGCCAGCAGCTTGGGCGGGGGAGAGTCCTGGACGCAGTATTTT. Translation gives CASSLGGGESWTQYF. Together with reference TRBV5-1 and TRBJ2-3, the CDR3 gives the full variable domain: KAGVTQTPRYLIKTRGQQVTLSCSPISGHRSVSWYQQTPGQGLQFLFEYFSETQRNKGNFPGRFSGRQFSNSRSEMNVSTLELGDSALYLCASSLGGGESWTQYFGPGTRLTVL.

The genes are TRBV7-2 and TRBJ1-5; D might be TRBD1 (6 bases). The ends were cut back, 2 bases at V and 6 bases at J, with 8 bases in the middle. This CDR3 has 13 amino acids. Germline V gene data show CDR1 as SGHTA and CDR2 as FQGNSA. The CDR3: CASSLTGSQPQHF. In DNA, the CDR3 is TGTGCCAGCAGCTTAACAGGGAGTCAGCCCCAGCATTTT.

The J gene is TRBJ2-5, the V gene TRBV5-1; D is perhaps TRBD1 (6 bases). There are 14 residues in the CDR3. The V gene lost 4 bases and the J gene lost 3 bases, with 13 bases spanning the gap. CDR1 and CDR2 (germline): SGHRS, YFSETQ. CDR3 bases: TGCGCCAGCAGCCAGCAGGACAGAGAAGAGACCCAGTACTTC. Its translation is CASSQQDREETQYF. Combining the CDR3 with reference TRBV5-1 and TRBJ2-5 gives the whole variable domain KAGVTQTPRYLIKTRGQQVTLSCSPISGHRSVSWYQQTPGQGLQFLFEYFSETQRNKGNFPGRFSGRQFSNSRSEMNVSTLELGDSALYLCASSQQDREETQYFGPGTRLLVL.

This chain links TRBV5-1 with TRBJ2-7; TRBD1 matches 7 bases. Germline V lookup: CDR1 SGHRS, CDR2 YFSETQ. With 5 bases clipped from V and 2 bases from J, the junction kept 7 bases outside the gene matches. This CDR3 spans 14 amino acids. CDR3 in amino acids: CASSPGQNAYEQYF. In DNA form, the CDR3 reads TGCGCCAGCAGTCCGGGACAGAACGCCTACGAGCAGTACTTC.

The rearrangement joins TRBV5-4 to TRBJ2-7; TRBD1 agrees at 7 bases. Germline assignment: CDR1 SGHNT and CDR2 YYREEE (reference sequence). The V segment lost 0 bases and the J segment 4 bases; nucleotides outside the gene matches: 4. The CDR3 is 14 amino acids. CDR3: CASSLEGQSYEQYV. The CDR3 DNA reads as TGTGCCAGCAGCTTGGAGGGACAGAGTTACGAGCAGTACGTC.

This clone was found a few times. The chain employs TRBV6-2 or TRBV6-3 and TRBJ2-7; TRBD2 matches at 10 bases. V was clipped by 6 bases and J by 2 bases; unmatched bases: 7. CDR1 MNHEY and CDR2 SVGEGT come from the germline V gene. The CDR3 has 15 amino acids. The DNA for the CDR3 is TGTGCCAGCAGGCCTTACGGACTAGCGGCCTACGAGCAGTACGTC. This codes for CASRPYGLAAYEQYV.

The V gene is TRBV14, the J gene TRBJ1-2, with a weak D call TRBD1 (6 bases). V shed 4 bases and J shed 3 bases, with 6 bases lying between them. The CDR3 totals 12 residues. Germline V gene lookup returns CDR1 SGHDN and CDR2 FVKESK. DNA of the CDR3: TGTGCCAGCAGCCCAGGGGACTATGGCTACACCTTC. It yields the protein CASSPGDYGYTF. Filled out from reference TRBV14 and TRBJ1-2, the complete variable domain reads EAGVTQFPSHSVIEKGQTVTLRCDPISGHDNLYWYRRVMGKEIKFLLHFVKESKQDESGMPNNRFLAERTGGTYSTLKVQPAELEDSGVYFCASSPGDYGYTFGSGTRLTVV.

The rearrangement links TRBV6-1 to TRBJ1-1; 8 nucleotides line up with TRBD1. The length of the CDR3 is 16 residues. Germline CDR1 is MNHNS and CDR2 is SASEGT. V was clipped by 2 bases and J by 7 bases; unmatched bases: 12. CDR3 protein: CASSESLKLQGVEAFF. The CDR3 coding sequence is TGTGCCAGCAGTGAATCCCTCAAATTACAGGGGGTTGAAGCTTTCTTT.

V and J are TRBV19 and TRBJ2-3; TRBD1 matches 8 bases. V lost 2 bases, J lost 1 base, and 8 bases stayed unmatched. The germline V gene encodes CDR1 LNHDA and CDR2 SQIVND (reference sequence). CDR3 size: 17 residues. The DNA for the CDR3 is TGTGCCAGTAGTATAAGGACAGGGACTTGGGGCACAGATACGCAGTATTTT. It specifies CASSIRTGTWGTDTQYF.

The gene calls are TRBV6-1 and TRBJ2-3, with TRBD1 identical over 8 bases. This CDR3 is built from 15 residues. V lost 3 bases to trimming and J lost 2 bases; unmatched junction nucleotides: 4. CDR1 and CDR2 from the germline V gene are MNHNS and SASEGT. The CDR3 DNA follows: TGTGCCAGCAGTGACGGGACAGGCTACACAGATACGCAGTATTTT. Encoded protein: CASSDGTGYTDTQYF.

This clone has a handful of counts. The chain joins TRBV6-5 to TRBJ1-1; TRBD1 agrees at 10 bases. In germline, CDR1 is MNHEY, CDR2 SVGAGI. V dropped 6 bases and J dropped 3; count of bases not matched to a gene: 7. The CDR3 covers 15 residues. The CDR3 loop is CASRGDRGSYTEAFF. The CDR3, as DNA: TGTGCCAGCAGGGGGGACAGGGGATCCTACACTGAAGCTTTCTTT.

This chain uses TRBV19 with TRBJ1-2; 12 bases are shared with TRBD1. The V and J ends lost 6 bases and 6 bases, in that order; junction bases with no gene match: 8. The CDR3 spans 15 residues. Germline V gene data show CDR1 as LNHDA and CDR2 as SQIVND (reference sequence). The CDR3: CASSRDRGLVDGYTF. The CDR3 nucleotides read TGTGCCAGTAGCCGGGACAGGGGGCTGGTGGATGGCTACACCTTC.

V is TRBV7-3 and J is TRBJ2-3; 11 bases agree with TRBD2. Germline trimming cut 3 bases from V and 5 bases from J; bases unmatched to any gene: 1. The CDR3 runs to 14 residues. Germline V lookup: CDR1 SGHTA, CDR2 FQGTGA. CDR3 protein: CASSFGLAGDTQYF. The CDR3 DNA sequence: TGTGCCAGCAGCTTTGGACTAGCGGGAGATACGCAGTATTTT.

In nucleotides, the CDR3 is TGCGCCAGCAGCGAATACTATCTAGCGGGGGAAGAGACCCAGTACTTC. This codes for CASSEYYLAGEETQYF. J is TRBJ2-5 and V is TRBV5-1; TRBD2 aligns across 10 bases. The germline V gene has CDR1 SGHRS and CDR2 YFSETQ. V lost 4 bases, J lost 3 bases, and 9 bases stayed unmatched. This CDR3 comprises 16 residues.